A single sample gave rise to the 26 T cell receptor beta chains below, sequenced in a study of blood T cell repertoires in COVID-19. Here immunoSEQ multiplex PCR was the method, and the copy in TCRdb shows in-frame clones only, minus some. Of more than 150,000 clones listed, about 88% are singletons. The sequencing input was peripheral blood. The receptors here all came from a man aged 35-49 years with active or convalescent COVID-19.

The V gene is TRBV29-1, the J gene TRBJ1-3; 9 bases are a match to TRBD1. This CDR3 is built from 14 residues. V lost 7 bases and J lost 1; bases outside the gene matches: 5. Germline CDR1 reads SQVTM; CDR2 reads ANQGSEA. DNA for the CDR3: TGCAGCGCTAAACAGGGGGCTTCTGGAAACACCATATATTTT. Translation gives CSAKQGASGNTIYF.

The CDR3 DNA follows: TGTGCCAGCAGTTCGGCCGACACGTCGTCTTCTGAAGCTTTCTTT. This sequence encodes CASSSADTSSSEAFF. This chain links TRBV27 with TRBJ1-1; D is uncertain. V dropped 4 bases and J dropped 6 bases, with 18 bases sitting between them. The germline V gene has CDR1 MNHEY and CDR2 SMNVEV (reference sequence). The CDR3 runs to 15 residues.

The chain employs TRBV5-5 and TRBJ2-7; a weak D match, TRBD2 (6 bases). Germline assignment: CDR1 SGHKS and CDR2 YYEKEE (reference sequence). V was pared by 0 bases and J by 0 bases, with 7 bases between. The CDR3 is 14 amino acids. The CDR3 sequence: CASSLVGGSYEQYF. DNA of the CDR3: TGTGCCAGCAGCTTGGTGGGGGGCTCCTACGAGCAGTACTTC.

The chain recombines TRBV2 with TRBJ1-1; 7 bases match TRBD1. V shed 5 bases and J 2 bases; nucleotides not matched to a gene: 8. Per germline, CDR1 SNHLY and CDR2 FYNNEI. The CDR3 contains 15 residues. This chain's CDR3 is CASSSRDRVNTEAFF. The CDR3, as DNA: TGTGCCAGCAGTTCACGTGACAGGGTCAACACTGAAGCTTTCTTT.

The V call is TRBV25-1, the J call TRBJ1-2; 9 nucleotides match TRBD1. The V gene's germline CDR1 is MGHDK and CDR2 SYGVNS. This CDR3 contains 16 residues. Trimming at V came to 5 bases and at J to 4 bases, leaving 11 bases not matched to a gene. CDR3 DNA sequence: TGTGCCAGCAGTAACCAACAGGGGGCCGGGCCCTATGGCTACACCTTC. Amino acid sequence: CASSNQQGAGPYGYTF.

V gene TRBV7-8 combines with J gene TRBJ2-4; 8 bases are shared with TRBD1. The V segment lost 3 bases and the J segment 5 bases; nucleotides outside the gene matches: 15. This CDR3 contains 18 residues. Germline assignment: CDR1 SGHVS and CDR2 FQNEAQ. The CDR3 protein is CASSLIRGRKAQENIQYF. CDR3 nucleotide sequence: TGTGCCAGCAGCTTGATCAGGGGGCGAAAGGCCCAAGAAAACATTCAGTACTTC. Combining the CDR3 with reference TRBV7-8 and TRBJ2-4 gives the whole variable domain GAGVSQSPRYKVAKRGQDVALRCDPISGHVSLFWYQQALGQGPEFLTYFQNEAQLDKSGLPSDRFFAERPEGSVSTLKIQRTQQEDSAVYLCASSLIRGRKAQENIQYFGAGTRLSVL.

The genes are TRBV7-3 and TRBJ2-6, with D unresolved. Germline assignment: CDR1 SGHTA and CDR2 FQGTGA. The CDR3 covers 14 residues. Trimming removed 8 bases at V and 4 bases at J, with 12 bases between. CDR3 amino acids: CASRDSSGANVLTF. DNA for the CDR3: TGTGCCAGCCGTGACTCCTCCGGGGCCAACGTCCTGACTTTC.

This clone turned up a few times. The V gene is TRBV6-5, the J gene TRBJ2-7, with a weak D call TRBD1 (8 bases). The CDR3 has 13 amino acids. Germline V CDR1 and CDR2: MNHEY, SVGAGI. V lost 6 bases to trimming and J lost 6 bases, with 15 bases between them. CDR3 in DNA: TGTGCCAGCAGGCCCACAGGGGGGGGCGAGCAGTACTTC. Amino acid sequence: CASRPTGGGEQYF.

The chain joins TRBV4-1 to TRBJ2-5; TRBD2 is a possible D gene (7 bases). The CDR3 loop spans 15 amino acids. Germline V gene lookup returns CDR1 MGHRA and CDR2 YSYEKL. V dropped 0 bases and J dropped 5 bases, with 13 bases sitting between them. Here the CDR3 DNA reads TGCGCCAGCAGCCAAGATGGCGGGGGCCCCGAGACCCAGTACTTC. It yields the protein CASSQDGGGPETQYF.

This chain connects TRBV6-6 to TRBJ1-4; 9 bases map to TRBD1. Germline V gene lookup returns CDR1 MNHNY and CDR2 SVGAGI (reference sequence). V shed 7 bases, J shed 7 bases, and the junction held 10 bases outside the gene matches. The CDR3 has 15 amino acids. The CDR3, as DNA: TGTGCCAGCACCCAACACGGGACAGGGTTTGAAAAACTGTTTTTT. Translated, it gives CASTQHGTGFEKLFF.

The rearrangement links TRBV19 to TRBJ2-1, with a tentative D call TRBD1 (5 bases). This CDR3 comprises 15 residues. The V end lost 2 bases, the J end lost 4 bases, and 12 bases lay between the germline ends. Germline V CDR1 and CDR2: LNHDA, SQIVND (reference sequence). Here the CDR3 DNA reads TGTGCCAGTAGTATACGGGCAGGGCCATACAATGAGCAGTTCTTC. Translating it yields CASSIRAGPYNEQFF.

The chain recombines TRBV5-4 with TRBJ2-5, with TRBD2 matching over 7 bases. The CDR3 consists of 15 residues. The junction had 12 bases not matched to a gene; V was cut back by 4 bases and J by 6 bases. The V gene's germline CDR1 is SGHNT and CDR2 YYREEE (reference sequence). CDR3: CASSRGLGSMQTQYF. The CDR3 DNA follows: TGTGCCAGCAGCCGAGGACTAGGTAGTATGCAGACCCAGTACTTC.

With regard to this clone: Relative to the germline gene, one junction end is altered; a read error may explain this. The CDR3 protein is CSVEGQQGQPQHF. In nucleotides, the CDR3 is TGCAGCGTGGAAGGACAGCAGGGGCAGCCCCAGCATTTT. V and J are TRBV29-1 and TRBJ1-5; D possibly corresponds to TRBD1 (6 bases). CDR1 is SQVTM, CDR2 ANQGSEA, per germline. The CDR3 runs 13 residues.

This clone was seen only a few times. V is TRBV28 and J is TRBJ2-2; 10 positions agree with TRBD1. The CDR3 extends over 17 amino acids. CDR1 MDHEN and CDR2 SYDVKM come from the germline V gene. J lost 5 bases, V lost 3 bases, and 9 bases had no gene match. CDR3 coding DNA: TGTGCCAGCAGTTTCTATGACAGGGGGCGCAGGACCGGGGAGCTGTTTTTT. This sequence encodes CASSFYDRGRRTGELFF.

This clone was recorded a few times. The V and J genes are TRBV3-1 (or the pseudogene TRBV3-2) and TRBJ1-1; possibly TRBD1 for D (5 bases). Germline CDR1 LGHDT, CDR2 YNNKEL (reference sequence). This CDR3 is 13 amino acids long. The V end was cut by 3 bases, the J end by 4 bases, with 9 bases between. CDR3 DNA: TGTGCCAGCAGCCAGGGGGGTCTCACTGAAGCTTTCTTT. It is translated as CASSQGGLTEAFF.

V and J are TRBV28 and TRBJ1-6; D is possibly TRBD1 (5 bases). The germline V gene encodes CDR1 MDHEN and CDR2 SYDVKM. V was cut by 7 bases and J by 7 bases, with 17 bases left in between. The CDR3 has 15 residues. CDR3 DNA: TGTGCCAGCACCCCCCTCAGGAAGGGGAATTCACCCCTCCACTTT. Protein: CASTPLRKGNSPLHF.

This clone occurred once. The chain is built from TRBV5-4 and TRBJ2-1, with D possibly being TRBD2 (5 bases). Trimming shortened V by 0 bases and J by 12 bases, and 10 bases separated the two germline ends. From germline, CDR1 is SGHNT and CDR2 YYREEE (reference sequence). The CDR3 spans 12 residues. The CDR3 sequence is CASSLGEKGQFF. CDR3 bases: TGTGCCAGCAGCTTGGGGGAGAAGGGGCAGTTCTTC.

This sequence joins TRBV29-1 and TRBJ2-1; 8 bases align to TRBD1. The CDR3 is 16 residues long. V lost 1 base to trimming and J lost 2 bases; unmatched junction nucleotides: 7. Germline V gene lookup returns CDR1 SQVTM and CDR2 ANQGSEA. CDR3 nucleotides: TGCAGCGTTGAAGGGGTTGACAGGGGACCCTACAATGAGCAGTTCTTC. Its translation: CSVEGVDRGPYNEQFF.

The chain has TRBV10-3 and TRBJ1-2; no clear D. The V end was cut by 8 bases, the J end by 0 bases, with 10 bases between. Germline CDR1 reads ENHRY; CDR2 reads SYGVKD. This CDR3 contains 13 residues. CDR3 protein: CAIGSGANYGYTF. DNA of the CDR3: TGTGCCATCGGCAGCGGGGCTAACTATGGCTACACCTTC.

The chain recombines TRBV7-2 with TRBJ1-1, with a tentative D call TRBD1 (6 bases). Between the trimmed V and J ends, which lost 2 bases and 1 base, there was a span of 11 bases. This CDR3 region has 15 residues. Germline CDR1 is SGHTA and CDR2 is FQGNSA. The CDR3 nucleotides read TGTGCCAGCAGCTTACGGGGGGGGGCGAACACTGAAGCTTTCTTT. Protein: CASSLRGGANTEAFF.

This rearrangement joins TRBV6-2 or TRBV6-3 to TRBJ1-1, with 9 positions matching TRBD1. The CDR3 loop spans 14 amino acids. The germline V gene encodes CDR1 MNHEY and CDR2 SVGEGT. The V gene end was trimmed by 6 bases and the J gene end by 4 bases; junction bases not matched to a gene: 6. CDR3 sequence: CASSLNRGLTEAFF. The CDR3 DNA follows: TGTGCCAGCAGCCTAAACAGGGGGCTCACTGAAGCTTTCTTT.

The table lists this clone with a few counts. The chain couples TRBV6-5 to TRBJ1-2; TRBD1 is a possible D gene (6 bases). CDR1 is MNHEY and CDR2 is SVGAGI in the germline V gene. This CDR3 has 14 amino acids. V dropped 6 bases and J dropped 6 bases, with 17 bases sitting between them. The CDR3 DNA is TGTGCCAGCAGACCCAGGGGCCGTTCCCATGGCTACACCTTC. This translates into CASRPRGRSHGYTF.

The J gene is TRBJ1-5, the V gene TRBV7-2; 12 bases fit TRBD1. The V segment lost 5 bases and the J segment 5 bases; nucleotides outside the gene matches: 4. Germline lookup yields CDR1 SGHTA and CDR2 FQGNSA. This CDR3 is 15 amino acids long. The CDR3 sequence: CASSRGTGGYQPQHF. DNA of the CDR3: TGTGCCAGCAGCCGCGGGACAGGGGGCTATCAGCCCCAGCATTTT.

This clone is a singleton in its sample. The chain is built from TRBV7-9 and TRBJ1-3; possible D gene TRBD1, 6 bases. Trimming stripped 9 bases from V and 0 bases from J, with 9 bases between. Looked up from germline, CDR1 is SEHNR and CDR2 is FQNEAQ (reference sequence). The CDR3 sequence is 13 residues long. CDR3 nucleotides: TGTGCCAGTACAGGGTACTCTGGAAACACCATATATTTT. Protein sequence: CASTGYSGNTIYF.

The chain carries TRBV11-3 and TRBJ2-1; perhaps TRBD2 as D (5 bases). Germline V gene data show CDR1 as SGHNT and CDR2 as YENEEA. V dropped 5 bases and J dropped 6 bases, with 14 bases sitting between them. The CDR3 has 14 amino acids. The CDR3 sequence is CASSPGYGSNEQFF. CDR3 nucleotide sequence: TGTGCCAGCAGCCCGGGGTATGGGTCCAATGAGCAGTTCTTC. The entire variable domain, with the rest obtained from reference TRBV11-3 and TRBJ2-1, is as follows: EAGVVQSPRYKIIEKKQPVAFWCNPISGHNTLYWYLQNLGQGPELLIRYENEEAVDDSQLPKDRFSAERLKGVDSTLKIQPAELGDSAVYLCASSPGYGSNEQFFGPGTRLTVL.

The chain has TRBV3-1 (or the pseudogene TRBV3-2) and TRBJ1-1; D possibly corresponds to TRBD1 (6 bases). Trimming took 0 bases from V and 1 from J, leaving 9 bases between them. Germline assignment: CDR1 LGHDT and CDR2 YNNKEL (reference sequence). CDR3 size: 15 residues. DNA of the CDR3: TGTGCCAGCAGCCAAGATAGGACAGAGAACACTGAAGCTTTCTTT. Translated, it gives CASSQDRTENTEAFF.